This T cell receptor (beta chain) is drawn from a study of response to subunit inactivated influenza vaccine. Study-level findings and limits: T cells newly recruited by each seasonal influenza vaccination are few, the authors suggested.

As to this clonotype: What it binds is unknown.

TCRdb processed the RT-PCR reads anew with MiXCR; each CDR3 protein has one entry. This table holds some 520,000 distinct CDR3 sequences, approximately 17% found once. From germline, CDR1 is SGHRS and CDR2 YFSETQ. V was cut by 4 bases and J by 0 bases, with 9 bases left in between. CDR3 length: 14 amino acids. V gene TRBV5-1 combines with J gene TRBJ2-3, with a weak D call TRBD2 (5 bases). The receptor's source is a man between 50 and 69 years old who received an inactivated influenza vaccine. Sample: CD4+ T cells sorted from PBMCs, taken less than 30 months after vaccination. CDR3 residues: CASSPRDSTDTQYF. DNA for the CDR3: TGCGCCAGCAGCCCCCGGGATAGCACAGATACGCAGTATTTT.